Described below is a single TCR beta chain sequence and its context. Produced via immunoSEQ multiplex PCR; TCRdb's table is partial and in-frame only. Of 150,000 to 200,000 clones in the sample, 85% to 90% were seen once. This specimen comes from a study of blood T cell repertoires in COVID-19. Study information: Samples representing acute and convalescent COVID-19 were sourced from the United States, Italy and Spain. In each case, the material was cDNA or gDNA derived from T cells, B-cell-depleted T cells, or PBMCs.

V dropped 11 bases and J dropped 7; count of bases not matched to a gene: 12. CDR3 length: 14 residues. The germline V gene encodes CDR1 MDHEN and CDR2 SYDVKM. V gene TRBV28 combines with J gene TRBJ2-1; 9 bases are shared with TRBD2. This clonotype was obtained from a woman aged 60-75 years with COVID-19, enrolled during active disease. The sequenced sample consisted of peripheral blood. CDR3: CAAVFSGRLNEQFF. The CDR3 DNA is TGTGCCGCGGTGTTTAGCGGGAGATTAAATGAGCAGTTCTTC.